This TCR beta chain was retrieved from a study of chemoradiotherapy in HPV16-positive cancers. Study-wide points: During treatment, candidate HPV-specific clones and E7-related motifs expanded in tumor.

Trimming took off 7 bases at V and 0 bases at J, with 12 bases between the two ends. The CDR3 contains 14 residues. The germline V gene has CDR1 ENHRY and CDR2 SYGVKD. The method was immunoSEQ multiplex PCR; TCRdb's version includes in-frame clones alone and lacks a portion of them. The data show some 9,800 clones, about 89% seen once. Details on this clone: No antigen is known for it.

This chain links TRBV10-3 with TRBJ1-1; D is perhaps TRBD1 (5 bases). Here the sequenced sample was blood, taken from a patient who underwent chemoradiotherapy. This clonotype was obtained from a human donor with HPV-associated anogenital cancer. CDR3 in amino acids: CAIKGSGLNTEAFF. The CDR3 DNA reads as TGTGCCATCAAGGGGTCCGGGCTGAACACTGAAGCTTTCTTT.